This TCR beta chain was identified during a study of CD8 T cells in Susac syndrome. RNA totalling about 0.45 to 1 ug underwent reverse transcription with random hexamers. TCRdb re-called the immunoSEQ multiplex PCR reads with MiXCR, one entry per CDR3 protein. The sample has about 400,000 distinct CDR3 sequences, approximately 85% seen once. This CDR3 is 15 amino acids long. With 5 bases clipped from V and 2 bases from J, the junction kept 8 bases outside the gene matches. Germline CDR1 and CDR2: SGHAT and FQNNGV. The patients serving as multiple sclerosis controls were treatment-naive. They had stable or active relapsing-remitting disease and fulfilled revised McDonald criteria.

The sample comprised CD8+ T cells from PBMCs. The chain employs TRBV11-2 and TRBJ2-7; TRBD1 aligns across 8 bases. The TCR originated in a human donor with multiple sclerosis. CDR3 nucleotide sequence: TGTGCCAGCAGCGACCGACAGGGGCCGGCCTACGAGCAGTACTTC. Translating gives CASSDRQGPAYEQYF.